This T cell receptor (beta chain) was sequenced for a study of OX40 agonist ivuxolimab in advanced cancers. The table came from immunoSEQ multiplex PCR; TCRdb's copy has only in-frame clones and leaves some out. Here the sample spans 65,000 to 95,000 clones, approximately 84% being singletons. The source is an adult with an advanced solid tumor such as melanoma, head and neck, liver or kidney cancer. The sequences come from CD4+ or CD8+ T cells sorted from blood, collected in a trial of the OX40 agonist ivuxolimab.

The DNA for the CDR3 is TGTGCCAGTCGATCCGGTGGTGGGAATGAGCAGTTCTTC. As protein: CASRSGGGNEQFF. V gene TRBV11-2 combines with J gene TRBJ2-1; D is ambiguous. The CDR3 spans 13 residues. V dropped 9 bases and J dropped 7 bases, with 16 bases sitting between them. Germline CDR1 SGHAT, CDR2 FQNNGV.